The clone carrying this T cell receptor beta chain has ten or more counts. Its target is not known. For TCRbeta, the library was prepared with unique molecular identifiers. TCRdb ran MiXCR on the PCR reads and lists one entry per CDR3 protein. There are 700,000 to 950,000 distinct CDR3 sequences in the sample; roughly 16% occur only once, and approximately 4.5% lies in the top ten. The data were taken from a study of T-cell reconstitution after alpha-beta-depleted transplantation in children. Study-wide points: Several hundred expanded graft clones reportedly were the source of alpha-beta T cells about two months after transplant. From surviving recipient T cells and thymic progenitors came the high day-60 TCRbeta diversity observed in some patients. It was newly produced T cells that mostly accounted for T-cell counts and diversity one year after transplant.

Here the sequenced sample was PBMCs, mostly from graft donor cells, taken 360 days after TCRalphabeta/CD19-depleted stem cell transplant. The TCR originated in a male patient younger than 18 who had a stem cell transplant for acute lymphoblastic leukemia, so the T cells may come from the graft donor.

The CDR3 sequence: CSAPGALGEQYF. The CDR3 DNA is TGCAGTGCTCCGGGGGCCCTAGGGGAGCAGTACTTC. The chain joins TRBV20-1 to TRBJ2-7, with D perhaps matching TRBD1 or TRBD2 (6 bases each). With 5 bases removed from V and 7 bases from J, the gap between germline ends came to 15 bases. CDR1 DFQATT and CDR2 SNEGSKA come from the germline V gene (reference sequence). This CDR3 contains 12 residues.